These 30 T cell receptor beta chains originate from one sample sequenced in a study of T-cell reconstitution after alpha-beta-depleted transplantation in children. Unique molecular identifiers were used to barcode this TCRbeta library. Using its own MiXCR run on the PCR reads, TCRdb lists one record per CDR3 protein. The sample includes hundreds of thousands of distinct CDR3 sequences, 10% to 15% seen only once; the top ten take roughly 2.3%. Source: PBMCs, mostly from graft donor cells, taken 360 days after TCRalphabeta/CD19-depleted stem cell transplant. These receptors were obtained from a male patient between 5 and 17 years old who had a stem cell transplant for acute myeloid leukemia, so the T cells may come from the graft donor.

The sample holds a few counts of this clonotype. The chain has TRBV11-3 and TRBJ2-5; D is unresolved. CDR1 is SGHNT, CDR2 YENEEA, per germline. This CDR3 is 13 amino acids long. V dropped 5 bases and J dropped 2 bases, with 9 bases sitting between them. CDR3 loop: CASSHPGQETQYF. CDR3 nucleotide sequence: TGTGCCAGCAGCCACCCCGGACAAGAGACCCAGTACTTC. Based on the CDR3 plus reference TRBV11-3 and TRBJ2-5, the full variable domain is EAGVVQSPRYKIIEKKQPVAFWCNPISGHNTLYWYLQNLGQGPELLIRYENEEAVDDSQLPKDRFSAERLKGVDSTLKIQPAELGDSAVYLCASSHPGQETQYFGPGTRLLVL.

J is TRBJ2-5 and V is TRBV6-5; D is possibly TRBD1 (7 bases). The CDR3 is made up of 16 amino acids. Trimming removed 0 bases at V and 6 bases at J, with 17 bases between. Germline CDR1 and CDR2: MNHEY and SVGAGI. For the CDR3, the DNA is TGTGCCAGCAGTTACTCGCCCGTACAGGGGAGGAAGACCCAGTACTTC. Translating gives CASSYSPVQGRKTQYF.

This clonotype was found a few times. The chain carries TRBV3-1 and TRBJ2-7, with 8 bases matching TRBD2. Germline V gene data show CDR1 as LGHDT and CDR2 as YNNKEL (reference sequence). CDR3 length equals 15 residues. The V gene end was trimmed by 2 bases and the J gene end by 0 bases; junction bases not matched to a gene: 3. Written as DNA, the CDR3 is TGTGCCAGCAGCCAACCAAGCGGGAGCTCCTACGAGCAGTACTTC. Protein sequence: CASSQPSGSSYEQYF.

The table lists this clonotype with a few counts. The chain uses TRBV7-2 and TRBJ2-1; 10 bases are shared with TRBD2. This CDR3 comprises 15 residues. Germline CDR1 reads SGHTA; CDR2 reads FQGNSA. V lost 5 bases and J lost 2; bases outside the gene matches: 3. CDR3 sequence (DNA): TGTGCCAGCAGCGCACTAGCGGGACCCTACAATGAGCAGTTCTTC. This encodes CASSALAGPYNEQFF. Full variable domain (outside the CDR3, taken from reference TRBV7-2 and TRBJ2-1): GAGVSQSPSNKVTEKGKDVELRCDPISGHTALYWYRQSLGQGLEFLIYFQGNSAPDKSGLPSDRFSAERTGGSVSTLTIQRTQQEDSAVYLCASSALAGPYNEQFFGPGTRLTVL.

This clonotype has a handful of counts. This chain links TRBV4-3 with TRBJ2-1; 13 bases fit TRBD2. The ends lost 1 base at V and 4 bases at J; junction bases unmatched: 1. This CDR3 has 16 amino acids. Germline-derived CDR1 and CDR2 are LGHNA and YSLEER. CDR3 bases: TGCGCCAGCAGCCAAGCACTAGCGGGAGGGTACAATGAGCAGTTCTTC. Amino acid sequence: CASSQALAGGYNEQFF.

This clonotype was counted at least ten times. This sequence joins TRBV29-1 and TRBJ2-7, with D tentatively TRBD1 (6 bases). Germline V lookup: CDR1 SQVTM, CDR2 ANQGSEA. Trimming cost V 8 bases and J 3 bases, with 11 bases left between them. This CDR3 spans 11 amino acids. CDR3 sequence: CSSRDNYEQYF. The CDR3 DNA sequence: TGCAGCTCCCGGGACAACTACGAGCAGTACTTC.

V usage is TRBV4-2 and J usage is TRBJ2-1; D not resolved. The CDR3 is 19 amino acids. Germline V lookup: CDR1 LGHNA, CDR2 YNFKEQ. V was clipped by 1 base and J by 7 bases, with 26 bases between them. CDR3 protein: CASSQAQWGNSPRRNEQFF. In DNA, the CDR3 is TGTGCCAGCAGCCAAGCGCAGTGGGGTAACAGCCCCCGACGGAATGAGCAGTTCTTC.

This rearrangement joins TRBV29-1 to TRBJ2-7, with D unresolved. The CDR3 is 11 amino acids. Germline lookup yields CDR1 SQVTM and CDR2 ANQGSEA. Trimming took 8 bases from V and 6 from J, leaving 14 bases between them. The CDR3 nucleotides read TGCAGCCTGATCTCGGGCCCCGAGCAGTACTTC. Amino acid sequence: CSLISGPEQYF.

The rearrangement links TRBV29-1 to TRBJ2-1; 9 bases are shared with TRBD1. Trimming at V came to 7 bases and at J to 8 bases, leaving 6 bases not matched to a gene. The CDR3 extends over 12 amino acids. CDR1 and CDR2 from the germline V gene are SQVTM and ANQGSEA. Written as DNA, the CDR3 is TGCAGCGGCCGGGACAGGGCACATGAGCAGTTCTTC. Protein sequence: CSGRDRAHEQFF.

This clonotype was counted between two and nine times. This chain connects TRBV12-3 or TRBV12-4 to TRBJ1-1; D is unclear. The CDR3 is made up of 15 amino acids. Trimming pared 6 bases from V and 1 base from J, leaving 15 bases between. The CDR3 DNA is TGTGCCAGCAGCCTTATTTGGGTTGCGAACACTGAAGCTTTCTTT. This codes for CASSLIWVANTEAFF.

This clonotype was seen ten or more times. The chain carries TRBV15 and TRBJ2-1; D may be TRBD2 (7 bases). Germline CDR1 and CDR2: LNHNV and YYDKDF (reference sequence). V was pared by 0 bases and J by 12 bases, with 18 bases between. This CDR3 comprises 15 residues. The CDR3 bases are TGTGCCACCAGCAGAGATAAGCGGGACAACATTGGGCAGTTCTTC. This codes for CATSRDKRDNIGQFF.

This clonotype was observed at least ten times. The CDR3 DNA reads TGCAGCGTCGTGGACAGTCCCTACGAGCAGTACTTC. Protein sequence: CSVVDSPYEQYF. The genes are TRBV29-1 and TRBJ2-7, with TRBD1 as a possible D gene (6 bases). Germline CDR1 and CDR2: SQVTM and ANQGSEA. This CDR3 is built from 12 residues. The ends were cut back, 6 bases at V and 2 bases at J, with 11 bases in the middle.

This chain uses TRBV4-3 with TRBJ2-7, with D possibly TRBD2 on 6 matching bases. V was trimmed by 2 bases and J by 1 base, leaving 18 bases between them. The CDR3 loop spans 17 amino acids. Germline V gene data show CDR1 as LGHNA and CDR2 as YSLEER. This CDR3 is CASSQYPAGKLSYEQYF. The CDR3 bases are TGCGCCAGCAGCCAATATCCGGCGGGAAAGCTTTCCTACGAGCAGTACTTC.

This clonotype was counted between two and nine times. The V call is TRBV12-3 or TRBV12-4, the J call TRBJ2-7; possibly TRBD2 for D (5 bases). CDR3 length equals 14 residues. The germline V and J ends were trimmed by 7 bases and 1 base, with 14 bases remaining between them. The CDR3 region has the DNA TGTGCCAGCACCCGATGGGGAGCATCCTACGAGCAGTACTTC. This sequence encodes CASTRWGASYEQYF.

This clonotype was recorded a few times. The chain combines TRBV19 with TRBJ2-3, with D possibly matching TRBD2 (5 bases). The germline V gene encodes CDR1 LNHDA and CDR2 SQIVND (reference sequence). The germline V and J ends were trimmed by 5 bases and 2 bases, with 23 bases remaining between them. The CDR3 runs to 18 residues. CDR3 loop: CASSVLPNLASPTDTQYF. In DNA, the CDR3 is TGTGCCAGTAGTGTCCTACCGAATTTAGCGAGCCCCACAGATACGCAGTATTTT.

This chain joins TRBV5-1 and TRBJ2-7; D is possibly TRBD2 (6 bases). CDR1 is SGHRS and CDR2 is YFSETQ in the germline V gene. This CDR3 has 17 residues. Trimming took off 0 bases at V and 3 bases at J, with 19 bases between the two ends. The CDR3 coding sequence is TGCGCCAGCAGCTTGGCTAGGCGGTTAGCGGACCACTACGAGCAGTACTTC. Its translation is CASSLARRLADHYEQYF.

The sample holds a few counts of this clonotype. DNA of the CDR3: TGTGCCAGCAGTCGGACAGGGGGAGGTGAAAAACTGTTTTTT. Protein sequence: CASSRTGGGEKLFF. The chain links TRBV7-2 to TRBJ1-4, with 10 bases lining up with TRBD1. Losses at the gene ends were 6 bases for V and 7 bases for J; bases not matched to a gene: 5. CDR3 length: 14 amino acids. Per the germline V gene, CDR1 is SGHTA and CDR2 is FQGNSA.

V is TRBV6-1 and J is TRBJ2-2; 11 bases are shared with TRBD1. V trimming: 8 bases; J trimming: 4 bases; junction bases outside the gene matches: 21. The CDR3 spans 20 residues. From germline, CDR1 is MNHNS and CDR2 SASEGT. The CDR3 coding sequence is TGTGCCAGCCAACGTCGCCCCGGGACAGGGGGGAAAGTGGGCACCGGGGAGCTGTTTTTT. Protein: CASQRRPGTGGKVGTGELFF.

This clonotype was recorded at least ten times. The J gene is TRBJ2-1, the V gene TRBV12-3 or TRBV12-4; 14 positions match TRBD2. J gave up 5 bases and V 6 bases, and 3 bases lay outside the gene matches. This CDR3 contains 15 residues. This CDR3 is CASRPGLAGDNEQFF. The CDR3 bases are TGTGCCAGCAGGCCGGGACTAGCGGGAGACAATGAGCAGTTCTTC.

This clonotype appeared many times. V and J are TRBV6-5 and TRBJ1-2; 7 positions match TRBD1. The V segment lost 4 bases and the J segment 2 bases; nucleotides outside the gene matches: 4. From germline, CDR1 is MNHEY and CDR2 SVGAGI. This CDR3 is 14 amino acids long. CDR3 loop: CASSFPGQNYGYTF. DNA of the CDR3: TGTGCCAGCAGTTTCCCGGGACAGAACTATGGCTACACCTTC.

This clonotype was found once. The chain links TRBV28 to TRBJ2-1; maybe TRBD2 (6 bases). The CDR3 loop spans 14 amino acids. Trimming shortened V by 7 bases and J by 10 bases, and 20 bases separated the two germline ends. Germline values: CDR1 MDHEN, CDR2 SYDVKM. CDR3 sequence reads: CASTPDGTPLEQFF. CDR3 in DNA: TGTGCCAGCACCCCTGACGGGACTCCCTTAGAGCAGTTCTTC. Combining the CDR3 with reference TRBV28 and TRBJ2-1 gives the whole variable domain DVKVTQSSRYLVKRTGEKVFLECVQDMDHENMFWYRQDPGLGLRLIYFSYDVKMKEKGDIPEGYSVSREKKERFSLILESASTNQTSMYLCASTPDGTPLEQFFGPGTRLTVL.

The table lists this clonotype with many counts. The rearrangement joins TRBV15 to TRBJ2-1, with D possibly TRBD2 on 5 matching bases. Trimming pared 2 bases from V and 2 bases from J, leaving 13 bases between. CDR3 length: 16 amino acids. Germline V gene lookup returns CDR1 LNHNV and CDR2 YYDKDF (reference sequence). The CDR3 DNA reads TGTGCCACCAGCAGAAACTTAGCGATCCCCTACAATGAGCAGTTCTTC. It encodes CATSRNLAIPYNEQFF.

This clonotype has just a few counts. The rearrangement joins TRBV5-5 to TRBJ1-1, with unresolved D. The ends were cut back, 4 bases at V and 0 bases at J, with 13 bases in the middle. The CDR3 sequence is 15 residues long. CDR1 and CDR2 from the germline V gene are SGHKS and YYEKEE (reference sequence). CDR3 region: CASSGSSPMNTEAFF. CDR3 sequence (DNA): TGTGCCAGCAGCGGTTCCAGTCCCATGAACACTGAAGCTTTCTTT.

This clonotype was recorded at least ten times. This chain uses TRBV11-2 with TRBJ2-5; no firm D call. Deletions cut 6 bases from V and 9 bases from J, with 14 bases between. Germline V CDR1 and CDR2: SGHAT, FQNNGV. The CDR3 is made up of 12 amino acids. CDR3 sequence: CASRYTPVAQYF. The CDR3 DNA reads as TGTGCCAGCAGATATACTCCGGTGGCCCAGTACTTC.

To note about this clonotype: Its ends do not fully match the called genes, so a read error is possible. This rearrangement joins TRBV15 to TRBJ2-3; D may be TRBD2 (5 bases). The CDR3 runs 16 residues. The germline V gene has CDR1 LNHNV and CDR2 YYDKDF (reference sequence). CDR3 sequence (DNA): TGTGCCACCAGCAGAGATGGGGAGCGCGGGTCAGACACGCAGTATTTT. Translation gives CATSRDGERGSDTQYF.

The V gene is TRBV28, the J gene TRBJ2-2; 14 bases fit TRBD2. This CDR3 is built from 16 residues. V shed 3 bases and J 7 bases; nucleotides not matched to a gene: 4. Germline values: CDR1 MDHEN, CDR2 SYDVKM. The DNA of the CDR3 is TGTGCCAGCAGTTTCCCCGGACTAGCGGGAGGCGGGGAGCTGTTTTTT. Its protein product is CASSFPGLAGGGELFF. The entire variable domain, with the rest obtained from reference TRBV28 and TRBJ2-2, is as follows: DVKVTQSSRYLVKRTGEKVFLECVQDMDHENMFWYRQDPGLGLRLIYFSYDVKMKEKGDIPEGYSVSREKKERFSLILESASTNQTSMYLCASSFPGLAGGGELFFGEGSRLTVL.

This chain joins TRBV7-8 and TRBJ2-7, with TRBD2 matching over 13 bases. CDR3 length equals 17 residues. CDR1 is SGHVS, CDR2 FQNEAQ, per germline. Trimming cost V 5 bases and J 5 bases; bases outside gene matches: 12. The CDR3 here is CASSHPGLAGTGNEQYF. The CDR3 DNA reads TGTGCCAGCAGCCACCCGGGACTAGCGGGGACCGGAAACGAGCAGTACTTC.

This clonotype has a handful of counts. J is TRBJ1-1 and V is TRBV7-9; maybe TRBD1 (5 bases). The V and J ends lost 3 bases and 6 bases respectively, with 14 bases between them. In germline, CDR1 is SEHNR, CDR2 FQNEAQ (reference sequence). The CDR3 has 14 residues. This chain's CDR3 is CASSFNPGGAEAFF. Here the CDR3 DNA reads TGTGCCAGCAGCTTTAATCCAGGAGGGGCTGAAGCTTTCTTT.

This clonotype was seen repeatedly, ten times or more. V is TRBV29-1 and J is TRBJ2-7; D could derive from TRBD1 or TRBD2 (5 bases each). Germline V gene sequence: CDR1 SQVTM, CDR2 ANQGSEA. The CDR3 sequence is 12 residues long. V was trimmed by 2 bases and J by 7 bases, leaving 12 bases between them. The CDR3 DNA follows: TGCAGCGTTGAAAGTGGGGGAGAGGAGCAGTACTTC. It encodes CSVESGGEEQYF.

The chain uses TRBV7-9 and TRBJ2-1; 7 bases match TRBD2. In germline, CDR1 is SEHNR, CDR2 FQNEAQ (reference sequence). The CDR3 loop spans 11 amino acids. The CDR3 nucleotides read TGTATGTGGGAGGGCCTCGGTGAGCAGTTCTTC. It specifies CMWEGLGEQFF.